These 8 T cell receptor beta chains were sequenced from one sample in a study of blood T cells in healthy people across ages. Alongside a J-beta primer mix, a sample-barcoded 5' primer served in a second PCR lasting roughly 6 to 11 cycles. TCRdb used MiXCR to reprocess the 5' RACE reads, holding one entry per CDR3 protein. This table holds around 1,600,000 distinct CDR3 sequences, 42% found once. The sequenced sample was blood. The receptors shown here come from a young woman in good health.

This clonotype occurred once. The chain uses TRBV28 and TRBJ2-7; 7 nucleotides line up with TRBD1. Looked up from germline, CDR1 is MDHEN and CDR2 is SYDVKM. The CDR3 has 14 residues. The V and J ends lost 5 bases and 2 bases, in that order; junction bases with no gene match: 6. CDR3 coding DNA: TGTGCCAGCAGTACATGGACAGGAGCCTACGAGCAGTACTTC. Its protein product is CASSTWTGAYEQYF. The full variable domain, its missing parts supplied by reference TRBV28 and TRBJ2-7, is DVKVTQSSRYLVKRTGEKVFLECVQDMDHENMFWYRQDPGLGLRLIYFSYDVKMKEKGDIPEGYSVSREKKERFSLILESASTNQTSMYLCASSTWTGAYEQYFGPGTRLTVT.

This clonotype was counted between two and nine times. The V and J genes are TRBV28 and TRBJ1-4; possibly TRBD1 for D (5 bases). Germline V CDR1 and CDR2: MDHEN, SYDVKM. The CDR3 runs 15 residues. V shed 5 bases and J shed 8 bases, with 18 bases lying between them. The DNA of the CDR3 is TGTGCCAGCAGTCCCGCTAGTTGGACAAGGGAAAAACTGTTTTTT. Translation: CASSPASWTREKLFF.

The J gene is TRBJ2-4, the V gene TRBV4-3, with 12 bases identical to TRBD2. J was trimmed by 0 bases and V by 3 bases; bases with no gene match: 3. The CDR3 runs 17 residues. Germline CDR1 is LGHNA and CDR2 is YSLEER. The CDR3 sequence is CASSHLTSGGAKNIQYF. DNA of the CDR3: TGCGCCAGCAGCCACCTGACTAGCGGGGGAGCCAAAAACATTCAGTACTTC.

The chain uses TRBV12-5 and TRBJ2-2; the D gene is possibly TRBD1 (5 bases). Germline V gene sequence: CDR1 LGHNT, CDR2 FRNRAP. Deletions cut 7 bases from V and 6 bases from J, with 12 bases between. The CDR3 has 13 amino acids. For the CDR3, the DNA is TGTGCTAGTGATCTGCAGGGATCCGGGGAGCTGTTTTTT. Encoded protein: CASDLQGSGELFF.

DNA for the CDR3: TGTGCCACAGAGGGCGGGGCGAGCCTCCAGTACTTC. Protein: CATEGGASLQYF. The chain links TRBV10-3 to TRBJ2-5, with D possibly being TRBD2 (6 bases). The ends were cut back, 10 bases at V and 10 bases at J, with 19 bases in the middle. This CDR3 spans 12 amino acids. Germline lookup yields CDR1 ENHRY and CDR2 SYGVKD.

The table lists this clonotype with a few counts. The CDR3 sequence: CASSGGLINNEQFF. For the CDR3, the DNA is TGTGCCAGCAGTGGGGGGCTCATCAACAATGAGCAGTTCTTC. This chain connects TRBV6-5 to TRBJ2-1; the D gene could be TRBD1 or TRBD2 (6 bases each). CDR3 length: 14 residues. Trimming left V 5 bases short and J 5 bases short, with 13 bases between. Germline V lookup: CDR1 MNHEY, CDR2 SVGAGI.

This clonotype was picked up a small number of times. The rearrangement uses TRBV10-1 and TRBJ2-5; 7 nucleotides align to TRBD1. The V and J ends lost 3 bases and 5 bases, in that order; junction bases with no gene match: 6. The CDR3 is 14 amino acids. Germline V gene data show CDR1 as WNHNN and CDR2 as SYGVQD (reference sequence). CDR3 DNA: TGCGCCAGCAGTGAAAGACAGGGATCGGAGACCCAGTACTTC. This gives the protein CASSERQGSETQYF.

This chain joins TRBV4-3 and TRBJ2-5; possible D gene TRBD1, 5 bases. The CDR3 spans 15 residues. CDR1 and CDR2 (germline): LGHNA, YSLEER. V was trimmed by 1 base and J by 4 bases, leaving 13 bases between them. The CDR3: CASSQVYQGRETQYF. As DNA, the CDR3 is TGCGCCAGCAGCCAAGTTTACCAGGGCCGAGAGACCCAGTACTTC.